This section outlines one T cell receptor beta chain sequence together with its context. The data stem from a study of blood T cell repertoires in COVID-19. About the research overall: COVID-19 samples from acute and convalescent phases originated in the United States, Italy and Spain. T cells, B-cell-depleted T cells, or PBMCs supplied cDNA or gDNA.

Original processing methods: Reference gene primer amplification gave nucleated cell count estimates. The method was immunoSEQ multiplex PCR; TCRdb's version includes in-frame clones alone and lacks a portion of them. V and J calls and clone size are copied from that table; D and trimming were computed from the DNA. The sample consists of 200,000 to 250,000 clones, roughly 82% of them appearing once. Germline V lookup: CDR1 LGHNA, CDR2 YNFKEQ. This CDR3 spans 16 amino acids. The V end lost 1 base, the J end lost 5 bases, and 12 bases lay between the germline ends. The sequence was obtained from an elderly woman with active or convalescent COVID-19. Sequenced input: peripheral blood. The chain couples TRBV4-2 to TRBJ1-6, with D unclear. The CDR3 sequence is CASSQGTATHNSPLHF. The DNA of the CDR3 is TGTGCCAGCAGCCAAGGAACTGCAACGCATAATTCACCCCTCCACTTT.